Listed below are T cell receptor beta chains from one sample, sequenced in a study of cytomegalovirus exposure and HLA in healthy donors. Clones were sequenced by immunoSEQ multiplex PCR, and TCRdb holds only the in-frame ones, with some missing. The sample contains some 110,000 clones, approximately 76% of which appear only once. The sample taken for sequencing was PBMCs. The origin of the receptors is a man aged 50 to 60 in good health and CMV-seropositive. Both conserved end residues are part of each CDR3. The D gene is left open where the match is weak. The size of a clone is reported for some rows only, either as once, few or many, or as a class for expanded clones.

clone_size d_call j_call v_call cdr3_aa cdr3_nt
. TRBD1 TRBJ2-7 TRBV15 CATSRVTGEFYEQYF TGTGCCACCAGCAGAGTAACAGGGGAATTTTACGAGCAGTACTTC
. . TRBJ2-7 TRBV5-5 CASTTGVENYEQYF TGTGCCAGCACCACGGGGGTGGAGAACTACGAGCAGTACTTC
. . TRBJ2-7 TRBV6-5 CASRRGAPYPYEQYF TGTGCCAGCAGACGTGGGGCCCCTTACCCCTACGAGCAGTACTTC
few . TRBJ1-3 TRBV7-9 CASRKDSGNTIYF TGTGCCAGCAGGAAAGACAGTGGAAACACCATATATTTT
. TRBD2 TRBJ2-5 TRBV7-9 CASSFSGGETQYF TGTGCCAGCAGCTTTTCGGGAGGAGAGACCCAGTACTTC
. . TRBJ2-7 TRBV11-3 CASSSRTVFSSYEQYF TGTGCCAGCAGCTCCCGGACTGTCTTTAGCTCCTACGAGCAGTACTTC
. . TRBJ1-1 TRBV11-3 CASSRVGGTEAFF TGTGCCAGCAGCCGGGTAGGAGGGACTGAAGCTTTCTTT
. . TRBJ1-2 TRBV27 CASALGALNYGYTF TGTGCCAGCGCGCTAGGTGCTCTTAACTATGGCTACACCTTC
. TRBD1 TRBJ2-7 TRBV11-3 CASSYRKGAASYEQYF TGTGCCAGCAGCTACCGGAAGGGGGCTGCCTCCTACGAGCAGTACTTC
few . TRBJ1-5 TRBV29-1 CSVVSGGDQPQHF TGCAGCGTTGTCAGCGGGGGCGATCAGCCCCAGCATTTT
. TRBD1 TRBJ2-7 TRBV4-1 CASSQVGTGPYEQYF TGCGCCAGCAGCCAGGTCGGGACAGGCCCCTACGAGCAGTACTTC
. . TRBJ2-2 TRBV2 CASSEVGATGELFF TGTGCCAGCAGTGAAGTAGGGGCCACCGGGGAGCTGTTTTTT
. . TRBJ2-7 TRBV28 CASSPRGSVSYEQYF TGTGCCAGCAGTCCTCGCGGTAGCGTTTCCTACGAGCAGTACTTC
. . TRBJ1-3 TRBV19 CASTSYVRDSGNTIYF TGTGCCAGCACCTCGTACGTCAGGGACTCTGGAAACACCATATATTTT
. TRBD2 TRBJ2-5 TRBV5-4 CASSLGLAGGETQYF TGTGCCAGCAGCCTGGGACTAGCGGGGGGAGAGACCCAGTACTTC
. . TRBJ1-4 TRBV4-1 CASSQAARGEKLFF TGCGCCAGCAGCCAAGCCGCCCGGGGGGAAAAACTGTTTTTT
. TRBD1 TRBJ1-1 TRBV5-6 CASSSDRGLNTEAFF TGTGCCAGCAGCTCAGACAGGGGATTGAACACTGAAGCTTTCTTT
. . TRBJ2-1 TRBV9 CASSVKYGGNEQFF TGTGCCAGCAGCGTAAAATACGGAGGGAATGAGCAGTTCTTC
. TRBD1 TRBJ2-5 TRBV5-1 CASSDRGQETQYF TGCGCCAGCAGCGACAGGGGGCAAGAGACCCAGTACTTC
. . TRBJ1-1 TRBV7-6 CASSLVGEGTEAFF TGTGCCAGCTCCCTGGTGGGGGAGGGCACTGAAGCTTTCTTT
. . TRBJ2-5 TRBV5-1 CASSFLPSQETQYF TGCGCCAGCAGCTTTTTACCGTCCCAGGAGACCCAGTACTTC
. . TRBJ1-2 TRBV6-5 CASSYPPGGYTF TGTGCCAGCAGTTACCCTCCGGGTGGCTACACCTTC